This TCR beta chain was sequenced during a study of cytomegalovirus exposure and HLA in healthy donors. Whole-study findings and limits: Presence/absence results assume similar sequencing depth per donor, which may not hold.

Germline V gives CDR1 LGHNA, CDR2 YSLEER. The CDR3 covers 16 residues. V gave up 3 bases and J gave up 0 bases; unmatched junction bases: 3. PCR used 60 Vbeta primers and 13 Jbeta primers. Libraries were prepared by immunoSEQ multiplex PCR; TCRdb keeps only in-frame clonotypes and omits some of them. The repertoire includes about 160,000 clones, roughly 80% of them detected once, and nearly 2.5% sits in the top ten. In the case of this clone: The antigen is undetermined.

Donors counted as nominally healthy when sampled, yet unrecorded immune exposures were likely. Sequencing was done on a sample of PBMCs. V gene TRBV4-3 combines with J gene TRBJ2-2, with 8 bases lining up with TRBD1. The clonotype comes from a male donor in good health and CMV-seronegative. The CDR3 region is CASSQSGQANTGELFF. The CDR3 nucleotides are TGCGCCAGCAGCCAGTCGGGACAGGCGAACACCGGGGAGCTGTTTTTT.